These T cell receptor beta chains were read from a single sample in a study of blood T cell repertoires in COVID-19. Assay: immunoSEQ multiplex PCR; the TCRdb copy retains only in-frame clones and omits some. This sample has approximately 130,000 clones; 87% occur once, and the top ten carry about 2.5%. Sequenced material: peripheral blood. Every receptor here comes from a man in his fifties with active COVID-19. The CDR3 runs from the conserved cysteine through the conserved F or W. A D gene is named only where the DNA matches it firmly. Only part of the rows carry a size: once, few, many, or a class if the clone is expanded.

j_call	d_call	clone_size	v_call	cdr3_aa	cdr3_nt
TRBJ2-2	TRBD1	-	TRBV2	CASTGQGKGGELFF	TGTGCCAGCACGGGACAGGGGAAGGGCGGGGAGCTGTTTTTT
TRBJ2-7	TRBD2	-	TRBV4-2	CASSQESPAGGNEQYF	TGTGCCAGCAGCCAAGAATCCCCAGCGGGGGGTAACGAGCAGTACTTC
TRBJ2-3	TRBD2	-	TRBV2	CASSVGGGLVTDTQYF	TGTGCCAGCAGTGTGGGGGGGGGACTAGTCACAGATACGCAGTATTTT
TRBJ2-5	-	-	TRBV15	CATSRDSGETQYF	TGTGCCACCAGCAGAGATTCCGGGGAGACCCAGTACTTC
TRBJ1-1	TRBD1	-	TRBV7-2	CASSLAGQLMNTEAFF	TGTGCCAGCAGCTTAGCGGGACAGCTCATGAACACTGAAGCTTTCTTT
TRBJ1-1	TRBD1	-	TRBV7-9	CASSLPRTGSTEAFF	TGTGCCAGCAGCTTACCTAGGACAGGAAGCACTGAAGCTTTCTTT
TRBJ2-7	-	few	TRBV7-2	CASSLSQRTSSYEQYF	TGTGCCAGCAGCTTAAGTCAGAGAACTAGCTCCTACGAGCAGTACTTC
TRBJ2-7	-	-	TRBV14	CASSQDLRGEQYF	TGTGCCAGCAGCCAAGATCTTCGGGGGGAGCAGTACTTC
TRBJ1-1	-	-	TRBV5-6	CASSLRPGGNTEAFF	TGTGCCAGCAGTTTGCGCCCGGGGGGCAACACTGAAGCTTTCTTT
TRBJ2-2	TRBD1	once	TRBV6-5	CASSYDRANTGELFF	TGTGCCAGCAGCTATGACAGGGCTAACACCGGGGAGCTGTTTTTT
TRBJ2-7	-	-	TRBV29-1	CSVEDLTGPVYEQYF	TGCAGCGTTGAAGATCTCACAGGGCCCGTCTACGAGCAGTACTTC
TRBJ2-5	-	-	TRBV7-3	CASSKTNGETQYF	TGTGCCAGCAGCAAGACTAACGGGGAGACCCAGTACTTC
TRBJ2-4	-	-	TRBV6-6	CASSPLGLASAKNIQYF	TGTGCCAGCAGTCCCCTGGGTCTAGCGTCCGCCAAAAACATTCAGTACTTC
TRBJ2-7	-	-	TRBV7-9	CASSSTGLWYF	TGTGCCAGCAGCTCGACTGGTCTTTGGTACTTC
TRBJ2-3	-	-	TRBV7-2	CASSRGPDTQYF	TGTGCCAGCAGCCGGGGTCCAGATACGCAGTATTTT
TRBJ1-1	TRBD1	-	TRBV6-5	CASSYSGQGITEAFF	TGTGCCAGCAGTTACTCGGGACAGGGTATCACTGAAGCTTTCTTT
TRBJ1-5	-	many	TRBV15	CATSRGRDSNQPQHF	TGTGCCACCAGCAGAGGACGGGATAGCAATCAGCCCCAGCATTTT
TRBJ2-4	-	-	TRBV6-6	CASANLRGQAKNIQYF	TGTGCCAGCGCTAATCTAAGAGGACAAGCCAAAAACATTCAGTACTTC
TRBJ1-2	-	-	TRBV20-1	CSASGGYGYTF	TGCAGTGCTAGCGGGGGCTATGGCTACACCTTC
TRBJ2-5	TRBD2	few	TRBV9	CASSPGTKETQYF	TGTGCCAGCAGCCCTGGGACTAAAGAGACCCAGTACTTC
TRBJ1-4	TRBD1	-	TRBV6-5	CASSPGQTPYEKLFF	TGTGCCAGCAGCCCGGGACAGACGCCTTATGAAAAACTGTTTTTT
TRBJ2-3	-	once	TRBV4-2	CASSQGRAQTSTDTQYF	TGTGCCAGCAGCCAAGGGAGGGCCCAGACTAGCACAGATACGCAGTATTTT
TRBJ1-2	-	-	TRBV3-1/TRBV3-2	CASSQPQGYGYTF	TGTGCCAGCAGCCAACCCCAGGGATATGGCTACACCTTC
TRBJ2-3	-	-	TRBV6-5	CASSYHNTDTQYF	TGTGCCAGCAGTTACCACAACACAGATACGCAGTATTTT
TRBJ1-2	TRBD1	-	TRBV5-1	CASSLPGQGDESYTF	TGCGCCAGCAGCTTGCCGGGACAGGGGGACGAGAGCTACACCTTC
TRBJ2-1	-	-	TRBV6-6	CATTRDGGLPEQFF	TGTGCCACCACCCGGGACGGAGGGTTGCCTGAGCAGTTCTTC
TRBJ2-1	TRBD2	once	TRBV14	CASSLRASGRYNEQFF	TGTGCCAGCAGCCTGCGTGCTAGCGGGCGCTACAATGAGCAGTTCTTC
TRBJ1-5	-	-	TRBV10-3	CAISESSLDQPQHF	TGTGCCATCAGTGAGTCTTCTCTAGATCAGCCCCAGCATTTT
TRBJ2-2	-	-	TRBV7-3	CASSLTRDTGELFF	TGTGCCAGCAGCTTAACGCGGGACACCGGGGAGCTGTTTTTT
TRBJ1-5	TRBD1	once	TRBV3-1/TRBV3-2	CASSPGTGFGQPQHF	TGTGCCAGCAGCCCGGGGACAGGGTTTGGTCAGCCCCAGCATTTT
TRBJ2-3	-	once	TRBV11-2	CASSPRGAGTDTQYF	TGTGCCAGCAGCCCCCGGGGGGCTGGCACAGATACGCAGTATTTT
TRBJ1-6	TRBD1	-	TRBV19	CASSTTGSLYNSPLHF	TGTGCCAGTAGTACGACAGGGTCCCTCTATAATTCACCCCTCCACTTT
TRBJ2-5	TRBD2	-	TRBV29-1	CSVEDWKRGPQETQYF	TGCAGCGTTGAAGATTGGAAGCGGGGGCCCCAAGAGACCCAGTACTTC
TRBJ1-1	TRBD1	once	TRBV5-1	CASSLARTGVQGEAFF	TGCGCCAGCAGCTTGGCAAGGACAGGGGTTCAGGGTGAAGCTTTCTTT
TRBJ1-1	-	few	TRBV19	CASTIRAREDTEAFF	TGTGCCAGTACCATCCGGGCAAGGGAGGACACTGAAGCTTTCTTT
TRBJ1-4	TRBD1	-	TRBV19	CASSLDRGANSEKLFF	TGTGCCAGTAGTCTCGACAGGGGGGCGAACTCTGAAAAACTGTTTTTT
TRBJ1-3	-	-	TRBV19	CASRQVSGNTIYF	TGTGCCAGCCGTCAGGTTTCTGGAAACACCATATATTTT
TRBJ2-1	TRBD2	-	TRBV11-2	CASRSGGALGEQFF	TGTGCCAGCAGGTCGGGGGGGGCCCTTGGTGAGCAGTTCTTC
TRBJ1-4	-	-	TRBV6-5	CASSRGREYEKLFF	TGTGCCAGCTCGCGTGGGAGGGAGTACGAAAAACTGTTTTTT
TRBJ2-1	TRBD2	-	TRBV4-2	CASSQDRGGINNEQFF	TGTGCCAGCAGCCAAGATCGGGGGGGAATTAACAATGAGCAGTTCTTC
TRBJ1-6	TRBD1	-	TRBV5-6	CASSPDRVSPLHF	TGTGCCAGCAGCCCGGACAGGGTTTCACCCCTCCACTTT
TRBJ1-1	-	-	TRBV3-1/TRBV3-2	CASMGESEAFF	TGTGCCAGCATGGGAGAAAGTGAAGCTTTCTTT
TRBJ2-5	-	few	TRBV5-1	CASSLLEETQYF	TGCGCCAGCAGCTTGCTGGAGGAGACCCAGTACTTC
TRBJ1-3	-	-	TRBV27	CASSLGRAGNTIYF	TGTGCCAGCAGTTTAGGGAGGGCTGGAAACACCATATATTTT
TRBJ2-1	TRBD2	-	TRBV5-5	CASTISSGSYNEQFF	TGTGCCAGCACCATTTCTAGCGGGAGCTACAATGAGCAGTTCTTC
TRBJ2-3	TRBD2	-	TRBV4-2	CASSRTSGGASDTQYF	TGTGCCAGCAGCCGTACTAGCGGGGGGGCGTCGGATACGCAGTATTTT
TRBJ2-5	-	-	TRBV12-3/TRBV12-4	CASSFFPEKTQYF	TGTGCCAGCAGTTTTTTCCCTGAGAAGACCCAGTACTTC
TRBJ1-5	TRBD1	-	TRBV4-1	CASSQAPGQHYSNQPQHF	TGCGCCAGCAGCCAAGCACCGGGACAGCATTATAGCAATCAGCCCCAGCATTTT
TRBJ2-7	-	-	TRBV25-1	CASSRRGHEQYF	TGTGCCAGCAGTCGAAGGGGTCACGAGCAGTACTTC
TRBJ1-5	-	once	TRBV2	CASSARDISNQPQHF	TGTGCCAGCAGTGCCCGGGACATTAGCAATCAGCCCCAGCATTTT
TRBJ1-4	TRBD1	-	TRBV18	CASSPGDRGYAEKLFF	TGTGCCAGCTCACCGGGGGACAGGGGTTACGCTGAAAAACTGTTTTTT
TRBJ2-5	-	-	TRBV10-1	CASSGRVQVAQYF	TGCGCCAGCAGTGGGCGGGTGCAGGTGGCCCAGTACTTC
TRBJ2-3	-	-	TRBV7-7	CASSLGRAATDTQYF	TGTGCTAGCAGCTTAGGGCGGGCGGCCACAGATACGCAGTATTTT
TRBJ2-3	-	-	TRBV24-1	CATSDPGTGGRDTQYF	TGTGCCACCAGTGACCCTGGAACGGGGGGCCGCGATACGCAGTATTTT
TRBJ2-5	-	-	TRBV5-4	CASSFPSQETQYF	TGTGCCAGCAGCTTTCCCTCGCAAGAGACCCAGTACTTC